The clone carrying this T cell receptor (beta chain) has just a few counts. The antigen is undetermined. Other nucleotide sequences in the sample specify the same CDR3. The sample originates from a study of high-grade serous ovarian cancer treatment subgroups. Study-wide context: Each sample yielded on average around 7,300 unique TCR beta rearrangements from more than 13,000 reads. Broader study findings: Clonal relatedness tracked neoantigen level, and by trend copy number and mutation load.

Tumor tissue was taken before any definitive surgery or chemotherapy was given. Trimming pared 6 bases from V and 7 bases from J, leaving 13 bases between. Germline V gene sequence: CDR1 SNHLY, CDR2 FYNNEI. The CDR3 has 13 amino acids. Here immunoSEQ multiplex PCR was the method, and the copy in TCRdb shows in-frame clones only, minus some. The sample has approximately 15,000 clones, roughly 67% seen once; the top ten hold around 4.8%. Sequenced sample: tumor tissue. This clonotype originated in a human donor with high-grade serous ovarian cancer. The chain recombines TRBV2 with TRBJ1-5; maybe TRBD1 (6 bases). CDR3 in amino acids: CASRGTGRQPQHF. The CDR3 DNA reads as TGTGCCAGCAGGGGAACAGGGCGGCAGCCCCAGCATTTT.